This T cell receptor (beta chain) was sequenced for a study of T-cell memory formation after mild COVID-19. Study-wide background: Across donors, TCR clusters were largely donor specific. Study-level results: The CD4+ clones that contracted clustered mainly within CM and EM, and the CD8+ clones concentrated in EMRA. The appearance of some responding clones in pre-infection memory suggested that cross-reactive memory joined.

Constant-segment primers were used for 5'RACE, and the resulting TCR alpha and TCR beta cDNA libraries carried sample barcodes and UMIs. TCRdb re-called the 5' RACE reads through MiXCR, storing one row per CDR3 protein. Of 310,000 or so distinct CDR3 sequences detected, more than 15% appear once; the ten largest clones hold around a fifth. This clonotype has more than one count but fewer than ten. The antigen is not known. The sequenced material came from PBMCs or a T cell subset sorted from them (not recorded which). The TCR originated in a man aged 18 to 30 who had mild COVID-19 (a few samples of this study predate the infection). Cell type and time point are not known.

The CDR3 loop is CSVDGQHTGELFF. The DNA for the CDR3 is TGCAGCGTTGATGGACAGCACACCGGGGAGCTGTTTTTT. The chain uses TRBV29-1 and TRBJ2-2, with D perhaps TRBD1 (6 bases). V gave up 3 bases and J gave up 3 bases, with 8 bases separating them. CDR1 is SQVTM and CDR2 is ANQGSEA in the germline V gene. The CDR3 consists of 13 residues.